These 7 T cell receptor beta chains were all obtained from the same sample, sequenced in a study of cytomegalovirus exposure and HLA in healthy donors (dated by TCRdb to the late 2010s). The library was made by the immunoSEQ multiplex PCR assay. For the multiplex PCR, a mixture combining 60 forward primers for TCR Vbeta segments and 13 reverse primers for TCR Jbeta segments was used. The source is immuneACCESS, and TCRdb retained only in-frame sequences with V and J called. Part of the clones is not carried over; for the studies checked, unresolved V genes explain less than half of this, and the remainder is unexplained. Across this sample there are about 75,000 clones, with roughly 84% seen only once. 18% of the sample is held by the ten biggest clonotypes. Sequencing input: PBMCs. The receptors originated from a man between 65 and 85 years old in good health and CMV-seropositive.

This sequence joins TRBV10-2 and TRBJ2-3; D is unresolved. V was pared by 3 bases and J by 1 base, with 5 bases between. Germline assignment: CDR1 WSHSY and CDR2 SAAADI. This CDR3 contains 13 residues. CDR3 region: CASSDPGTDTQYF. The CDR3, as DNA: TGCGCCAGCAGTGATCCAGGCACAGATACGCAGTATTTT.

The chain recombines TRBV5-1 with TRBJ2-2; D possibly corresponds to TRBD2 (6 bases). There are 15 residues in the CDR3. In germline, CDR1 is SGHRS, CDR2 YFSETQ. V was pared by 4 bases and J by 4 bases, with 14 bases between. The CDR3 sequence is CASSGSSGGTGELFF. The CDR3 DNA sequence: TGCGCCAGCAGCGGTAGTAGCGGAGGCACCGGGGAGCTGTTTTTT.

The rearrangement joins TRBV2 to TRBJ2-7; the match to TRBD2 covers 9 bases. Germline CDR1 SNHLY, CDR2 FYNNEI. The CDR3 runs to 13 residues. After removal of 7 bases from V and 3 bases from J, the junction contained 4 bases not matched to a gene. The CDR3 sequence: CASTGTSRYEQYF. The CDR3, as DNA: TGTGCCAGCACCGGGACTAGCCGCTACGAGCAGTACTTC.

The chain has TRBV21-1 and TRBJ2-7; the table's D call of TRBD2 was not tested on the DNA. TRBV21-1 is described as a pseudogene. The CDR3 length is 12 residues. For the CDR3, the DNA is TGTGCCAGCAGCCCCGGCGGGGTTGGGCGGTACTTC. Protein product: CASSPGGVGRYF.

The CDR3 DNA reads as TGTGCCAGCAGTTTGGGGACAGCAAGCTCCTACGAGCAGTACTTC. Its translation: CASSLGTASSYEQYF. The V gene is TRBV28, the J gene TRBJ2-7, with TRBD1 identical over 7 bases. Germline V gene lookup returns CDR1 MDHEN and CDR2 SYDVKM. V shed 3 bases and J 0 bases; nucleotides not matched to a gene: 5. The CDR3 length is 15 residues.

The gene calls are TRBV7-2 and TRBJ2-5; 7 positions match TRBD2. The V gene end was trimmed by 3 bases and the J gene end by 1 base; junction bases not matched to a gene: 8. CDR1 SGHTA and CDR2 FQGNSA come from the germline V gene. The CDR3 runs 16 residues. The CDR3 sequence is CASSFHYTGGQETQYF. CDR3 nucleotides: TGTGCCAGCAGCTTCCACTACACGGGGGGCCAAGAGACCCAGTACTTC.

CDR3 sequence: CSVSVYSSYEQYF. As DNA, the CDR3 is TGCAGCGTTTCCGTTTACAGCTCCTACGAGCAGTACTTC. The chain combines TRBV29-1 with TRBJ2-7; no definite D call. CDR3 length: 13 amino acids. Germline V gene sequence: CDR1 SQVTM, CDR2 ANQGSEA. The V and J ends lost 5 bases and 0 bases respectively, with 11 bases between them.